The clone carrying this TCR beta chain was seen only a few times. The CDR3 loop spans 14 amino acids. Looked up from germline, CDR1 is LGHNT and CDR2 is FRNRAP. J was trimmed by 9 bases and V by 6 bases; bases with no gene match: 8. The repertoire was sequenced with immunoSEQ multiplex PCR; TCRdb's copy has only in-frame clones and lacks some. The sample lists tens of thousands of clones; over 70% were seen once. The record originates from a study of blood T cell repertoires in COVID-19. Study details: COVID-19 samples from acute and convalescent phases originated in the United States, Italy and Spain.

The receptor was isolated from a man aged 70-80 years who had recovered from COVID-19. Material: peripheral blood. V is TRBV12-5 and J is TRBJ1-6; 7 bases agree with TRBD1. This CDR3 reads CASGLQGLFSPLHF. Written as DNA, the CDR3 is TGTGCTAGTGGCCTACAGGGGTTATTTTCACCCCTCCACTTT.